A single sample gave rise to the 4 T cell receptor beta chains below, sequenced in a study of blood T cell repertoires in COVID-19. Profiling relied on immunoSEQ multiplex PCR, and the TCRdb table lists in-frame clones only, not all of them. Altogether fewer than 350,000 clones are present, about 85% being singletons, with the ten largest covering about 2.7%. Sequenced: PBMCs or T cells enriched from blood (not recorded which). These TCRs come from a woman between 50 and 59 years old who had recovered from COVID-19.

The V call is TRBV6-1, the J call TRBJ2-1, with D perhaps matching TRBD1 (5 bases). The CDR3 length is 15 residues. CDR1 and CDR2 (germline): MNHNS, SASEGT. Trimming removed 2 bases from V and 8 bases from J, with 16 bases in between. CDR3 amino acids: CASSERQGRYDEQFF. The CDR3 DNA is TGTGCCAGCAGTGAAAGGCAGGGTAGGTACGATGAGCAGTTCTTC.

The CDR3 DNA reads as TGTGCCAGCAGTTCCCCCGGACAGGGGGACGGCTACACCTTC. It specifies CASSSPGQGDGYTF. The V gene is TRBV28, the J gene TRBJ1-2; 10 bases fit TRBD1. With 4 bases clipped from V and 8 bases from J, the junction kept 7 bases outside the gene matches. This CDR3 comprises 14 residues. CDR1 and CDR2 (germline): MDHEN, SYDVKM.

In its sample, this clone was seen once. The V gene is TRBV14, the J gene TRBJ1-2; D call uncertain. The CDR3 length is 15 residues. The ends were cut back, 1 base at V and 4 bases at J, with 13 bases in the middle. The germline gives CDR1 SGHDN, CDR2 FVKESK. CDR3 region: CASSQVESRVYGYTF. CDR3 coding DNA: TGTGCCAGCAGCCAAGTGGAGTCCAGAGTCTATGGCTACACCTTC.

This rearrangement joins TRBV7-8 to TRBJ1-6; 7 bases agree with TRBD1. Looked up from germline, CDR1 is SGHVS and CDR2 is FQNEAQ. CDR3 size: 16 residues. The V and J ends lost 1 base and 5 bases, in that order; junction bases with no gene match: 5. CDR3 nucleotide sequence: TGTGCCAGCAGCTTAGGGAAGGGACAGCATAATTCACCCCTCCACTTT. The encoded protein is CASSLGKGQHNSPLHF.